These 30 T cell receptor beta chains were sequenced from one sample in a study of cytomegalovirus exposure and HLA in healthy donors. Amplification used 60 Vbeta primers and 13 Jbeta primers. Sequencing was performed with immunoSEQ multiplex PCR; in TCRdb, only in-frame clones are kept and a portion is missing. The sample carries about 94,000 clones, around 84% recorded once. The sequenced sample consisted of PBMCs. The receptors originated from a human donor in good health.

This sequence joins TRBV18 and TRBJ1-6; D possibly corresponds to TRBD1 (5 bases). This CDR3 has 15 residues. Germline-derived CDR1 and CDR2 are KGHSH and LQKENI. The germline V and J ends were trimmed by 2 bases and 10 bases, with 15 bases remaining between them. The CDR3 bases are TGTGCCAGCTCACCAGACAGTCCCAGGAAGTCACCCCTCCACTTT. This codes for CASSPDSPRKSPLHF.

The V gene is TRBV5-6, the J gene TRBJ1-2, with D possibly TRBD1 on 5 matching bases. The V end was cut by 0 bases, the J end by 4 bases, with 13 bases between. Germline V gene lookup returns CDR1 SGHDT and CDR2 YYEEEE. The CDR3 has 15 residues. CDR3 coding DNA: TGTGCCAGCAGCTTGGCGGGGGGAGGTATCTATGGCTACACCTTC. Translated, it gives CASSLAGGGIYGYTF.

The gene calls are TRBV28 and TRBJ1-5; D is unresolved. This CDR3 region has 14 residues. Trimming pared 5 bases from V and 7 bases from J, leaving 15 bases between. The germline CDR1 and CDR2 sequences are MDHEN and SYDVKM. The CDR3 protein is CASSTPGMEQPQHF. The CDR3 region has the DNA TGTGCCAGCAGTACCCCGGGGATGGAGCAGCCCCAGCATTTT.

The J gene is TRBJ2-3, the V gene TRBV5-6, with TRBD1 identical over 8 bases. Germline loops: CDR1 SGHDT, CDR2 YYEEEE. V lost 3 bases and J lost 10; bases outside the gene matches: 1. The CDR3 is 11 amino acids. The CDR3 is CASSSGGAQYF. As DNA, the CDR3 is TGTGCCAGCAGCTCAGGGGGCGCGCAGTATTTT.

V is TRBV18 and J is TRBJ2-5; TRBD1 is a possible D gene (5 bases). Germline V gives CDR1 KGHSH, CDR2 LQKENI. This CDR3 comprises 14 residues. V lost 4 bases and J 4 bases, leaving 13 bases between the germline ends. DNA of the CDR3: TGTGCCAGCTCACGGGCAGGGCTGGGAGAGACCCAGTACTTC. Translating gives CASSRAGLGETQYF.

The genes are TRBV7-9 and TRBJ2-7; D is possibly TRBD2 (6 bases). The CDR3 contains 16 residues. The germline V and J ends were trimmed by 8 bases and 1 base, with 21 bases remaining between them. The germline CDR1 and CDR2 sequences are SEHNR and FQNEAQ (reference sequence). CDR3 coding DNA: TGTGCCAGCCGAGCTTCTGGCGGGGTTCAATCCTACGAGCAGTACTTC. It translates to CASRASGGVQSYEQYF. Combining the CDR3 with reference TRBV7-9 and TRBJ2-7 gives the whole variable domain DTGVSQNPRHKITKRGQNVTFRCDPISEHNRLYWYRQTLGQGPEFLTYFQNEAQLEKSRLLSDRFSAERPKGSFSTLEIQRTEQGDSAMYLCASRASGGVQSYEQYFGPGTRLTVT.

This chain connects TRBV7-8 to TRBJ2-1; TRBD2 matches 15 bases. The CDR3 contains 16 residues. Germline V gives CDR1 SGHVS, CDR2 FQNEAQ. J was trimmed by 7 bases and V by 5 bases; bases with no gene match: 6. The CDR3, as DNA: TGTGCCAGCAGCCCGGGACTAGCGGGAGGTGTGAATGAGCAGTTCTTC. It translates to CASSPGLAGGVNEQFF.

The chain is built from TRBV6-1 and TRBJ2-7; perhaps TRBD2 as D (7 bases). Germline V gives CDR1 MNHNS, CDR2 SASEGT. V was cut by 7 bases and J by 7 bases, with 17 bases left in between. The CDR3 has 13 amino acids. The chain's CDR3 is CASTGGGVWEQYF. The CDR3 DNA is TGTGCCAGCACCGGAGGGGGGGTGTGGGAGCAGTACTTC.

The genes are TRBV27 and TRBJ2-7; 9 nucleotides align to TRBD1. J was trimmed by 5 bases and V by 3 bases; bases with no gene match: 5. The CDR3 totals 14 residues. Germline V lookup: CDR1 MNHEY, CDR2 SMNVEV (reference sequence). CDR3 nucleotides: TGTGCCAGCAGTTTCCGGGACAGGGCCCACGAGCAGTACTTC. Protein product: CASSFRDRAHEQYF.

DNA for the CDR3: TGTGCCACCACCCGGACAGGGGGTTCGGGCGAGACCCAGTACTTC. It specifies CATTRTGGSGETQYF. V and J are TRBV9 and TRBJ2-5; 10 nucleotides match TRBD1. V shed 9 bases and J 5 bases; nucleotides not matched to a gene: 13. The CDR3 covers 15 residues. The germline CDR1 and CDR2 sequences are SGDLS and YYNGEE.

The chain combines TRBV18 with TRBJ2-2, with a tentative D call TRBD1 (5 bases). V was clipped by 2 bases and J by 5 bases, with 15 bases between them. The CDR3 runs to 16 residues. Germline V CDR1 and CDR2: KGHSH, LQKENI. As DNA, the CDR3 is TGTGCCAGCTCACCAACAGGACCCTCAAGAACCGGGGAGCTGTTTTTT. Translated, it gives CASSPTGPSRTGELFF.

The chain joins TRBV27 to TRBJ2-2; 7 nucleotides agree with TRBD1. Germline-derived CDR1 and CDR2 are MNHEY and SMNVEV (reference sequence). Unmatched junction bases numbered 5, after V lost 0 bases and J lost 7 bases. The CDR3 runs to 15 residues. CDR3 in amino acids: CASSLSKGAGGELFF. The CDR3 nucleotides read TGTGCCAGCAGTTTATCTAAGGGGGCGGGCGGGGAGCTGTTTTTT.

V and J are TRBV11-3 and TRBJ2-5; 8 bases map to TRBD2. The CDR3 runs 15 residues. Trimming cost V 0 bases and J 5 bases; bases outside gene matches: 5. The germline CDR1 and CDR2 sequences are SGHNT and YENEEA. The CDR3 loop reads CASSLDRTSWETQYF. CDR3 DNA sequence: TGTGCCAGCAGCTTAGACCGGACTAGCTGGGAGACCCAGTACTTC.

The chain uses TRBV6-5 and TRBJ2-1, with a tentative D call TRBD2 (6 bases). CDR1 and CDR2 (germline): MNHEY, SVGAGI. V gave up 6 bases and J gave up 9 bases, with 12 bases separating them. This CDR3 is built from 12 residues. The DNA for the CDR3 is TGTGCCAGCAGCCTTATGGGAGGTGAGCAGTTCTTC. Protein: CASSLMGGEQFF.

The CDR3 DNA follows: TGTGCCAGCAGCCCAGGGTTATTTATCGGAGAGACCCAGTACTTC. Protein: CASSPGLFIGETQYF. This chain links TRBV6-1 with TRBJ2-5, with D possibly TRBD1 on 5 matching bases. V was shortened by 6 bases and J by 4 bases, with 18 bases between the two germline ends. This CDR3 has 15 residues. Germline V CDR1 and CDR2: MNHNS, SASEGT.

The chain recombines TRBV25-1 with TRBJ2-5; no clear D gene. The V gene's germline CDR1 is MGHDK and CDR2 SYGVNS. V dropped 4 bases and J dropped 5 bases, with 11 bases sitting between them. The CDR3 is 13 amino acids. CDR3 sequence reads: CASSVLRTETQYF. The DNA for the CDR3 is TGTGCCAGCAGTGTCCTTAGAACGGAGACCCAGTACTTC.

V is TRBV6-4 and J is TRBJ2-3, with 7 nucleotides matching TRBD1. V shed 8 bases and J 3 bases; nucleotides not matched to a gene: 5. Germline V gives CDR1 MRHNA, CDR2 SNTAGT. The length of the CDR3 is 13 residues. CDR3 sequence reads: CASSTGLTDTQYF. DNA for the CDR3: TGTGCCAGCTCGACAGGGCTTACAGATACGCAGTATTTT.

This clone appeared a single time. The genes are TRBV5-6 and TRBJ2-1, with 10 positions matching TRBD2. Germline CDR1 and CDR2: SGHDT and YYEEEE. The CDR3 is 14 residues long. V gave up 6 bases and J gave up 4 bases; unmatched junction bases: 4. The CDR3 region has the DNA TGTGCCAGCACCGCTAGCGGGAGTTACAATGAGCAGTTCTTC. Its protein product is CASTASGSYNEQFF.

The chain combines TRBV7-9 with TRBJ1-5, with TRBD1 matching over 10 bases. Germline lookup yields CDR1 SEHNR and CDR2 FQNEAQ (reference sequence). Trimming at V came to 10 bases and at J to 2 bases, leaving 11 bases not matched to a gene. The length of the CDR3 is 16 residues. This CDR3 reads CATSTGGARGNQPQHF. In DNA form, the CDR3 reads TGTGCCACCTCGACAGGGGGCGCCCGGGGCAATCAGCCCCAGCATTTT.

This clone appeared a few times. V is TRBV6-5 and J is TRBJ2-7; 7 nucleotides match TRBD1. The CDR3 covers 16 residues. CDR1 is MNHEY, CDR2 SVGAGI, per germline. The junction had 6 bases not matched to a gene; V was cut back by 0 bases and J by 1 base. The CDR3 is CASSYSRGMSSYEQYF. The DNA of the CDR3 is TGTGCCAGCAGTTACTCCAGGGGGATGAGTTCCTACGAGCAGTACTTC.

The chain is built from TRBV19 and TRBJ2-3, with 9 bases identical to TRBD2. The CDR3 sequence is 15 residues long. The germline V gene has CDR1 LNHDA and CDR2 SQIVND (reference sequence). V lost 1 base, J lost 6 bases, and 5 bases stayed unmatched. This CDR3 is CASSIGSGRQDTQYF. The CDR3 region has the DNA TGTGCCAGTAGTATAGGTAGCGGGAGACAGGATACGCAGTATTTT.

The gene calls are TRBV5-1 and TRBJ2-1, with TRBD2 as a possible D gene (5 bases). CDR3 length equals 12 residues. CDR1 is SGHRS, CDR2 YFSETQ, per germline. The V end was cut by 4 bases, the J end by 8 bases, with 10 bases between. CDR3: CASSPLGDEQFF. The CDR3 DNA sequence: TGCGCCAGCAGCCCGCTCGGGGATGAGCAGTTCTTC.

The chain links TRBV21-1 to TRBJ1-4; no check of the table's D call, TRBD1, against the DNA was made. TRBV21-1 is assigned pseudogene status. There are 15 residues in the CDR3. CDR3 sequence: CASSNPGTGDEKLFF. For the CDR3, the DNA is TGTGCCAGCAGCAACCCCGGGACAGGGGATGAAAAACTGTTTTTT.

The V call is TRBV4-3, the J call TRBJ1-2; no reliable D call. Germline V CDR1 and CDR2: LGHNA, YSLEER. Trimming removed 3 bases at V and 8 bases at J, with 10 bases between. This CDR3 contains 12 residues. CDR3 nucleotide sequence: TGCGCCAGCAGCCACCCCCGCGGAGGCTACACCTTC. This encodes CASSHPRGGYTF.

As regards this clone: This CDR3 fails to terminate in the conserved phenylalanine or tryptophan, so it likely reflects a read error. The chain uses TRBV4-2 and TRBJ2-7; D may be TRBD2 (5 bases). Germline CDR1 LGHNA, CDR2 YNFKEQ. Deletions cut 1 base from V and 1 base from J, with 8 bases between. The CDR3 runs to 14 residues. The CDR3 DNA reads TGTGCCAGCAGCCAAGTAGCGCAATCCTACGAGCAGTACCTC. Its protein is CASSQVAQSYEQYL.

This clone showed up just a few times. The rearrangement links TRBV7-8 to TRBJ1-1; D may be TRBD1 (6 bases). The CDR3 spans 13 residues. Germline assignment: CDR1 SGHVS and CDR2 FQNEAQ. V was pared by 4 bases and J by 10 bases, with 16 bases between. The CDR3: CASSSDRTRGAFF. The CDR3 region has the DNA TGTGCCAGCAGCTCTGACAGGACGAGGGGAGCTTTCTTT.

The chain has TRBV28 and TRBJ2-3; 9 nucleotides agree with TRBD2. Trimming at V came to 6 bases and at J to 0 bases, leaving 1 base not matched to a gene. Germline values: CDR1 MDHEN, CDR2 SYDVKM. This CDR3 spans 14 amino acids. CDR3 loop: CASRAGGSTDTQYF. The DNA of the CDR3 is TGTGCCAGCAGAGCGGGAGGTAGCACAGATACGCAGTATTTT.

CDR3 amino acids: CASSSSGRASHEQYF. Here the CDR3 DNA reads TGTGCCAGCAGCTCTAGCGGGAGGGCCAGCCACGAGCAGTACTTC. V and J are TRBV28 and TRBJ2-7; TRBD2 aligns across 12 bases. CDR3 length equals 15 residues. Unmatched junction bases numbered 8, after V lost 6 bases and J lost 5 bases. Germline values: CDR1 MDHEN, CDR2 SYDVKM.

The chain couples TRBV19 to TRBJ1-4; TRBD1 matches at 8 bases. With 3 bases clipped from V and 5 bases from J, the junction kept 8 bases outside the gene matches. The CDR3 length is 16 residues. Per germline, CDR1 LNHDA and CDR2 SQIVND (reference sequence). The CDR3 loop reads CASSIGTGLRNEKLFF. CDR3 nucleotide sequence: TGTGCCAGTAGTATCGGGACAGGATTACGAAATGAAAAACTGTTTTTT. The whole variable domain, remainder taken from reference TRBV19 and TRBJ1-4, is DGGITQSPKYLFRKEGQNVTLSCEQNLNHDAMYWYRQDPGQGLRLIYYSQIVNDFQKGDIAEGYSVSREKKESFPLTVTSAQKNPTAFYLCASSIGTGLRNEKLFFGSGTQLSVL.

This clone was recorded only once. The CDR3 loop is CASSPDRTRVGGELFF. For the CDR3, the DNA is TGTGCCAGCAGTCCAGATCGGACTAGGGTGGGCGGGGAGCTGTTTTTT. The rearrangement uses TRBV7-8 and TRBJ2-2; 7 bases are a match to TRBD2. This CDR3 is built from 16 residues. The V gene end was trimmed by 6 bases and the J gene end by 7 bases; junction bases not matched to a gene: 14. In germline, CDR1 is SGHVS, CDR2 FQNEAQ. The whole variable domain, remainder taken from reference TRBV7-8 and TRBJ2-2, is GAGVSQSPRYKVAKRGQDVALRCDPISGHVSLFWYQQALGQGPEFLTYFQNEAQLDKSGLPSDRFFAERPEGSVSTLKIQRTQQEDSAVYLCASSPDRTRVGGELFFGEGSRLTVL.